The source of this T cell receptor (beta chain) is a study of blood T cell repertoires in COVID-19. Study as a whole: The analysed material was cDNA or gDNA that came from T cells, B-cell-depleted T cells, or PBMCs.

Per germline, CDR1 MDHEN and CDR2 SYDVKM. Trimming removed 7 bases from V and 0 bases from J, with 16 bases in between. The CDR3 spans 15 residues. Data came from immunoSEQ multiplex PCR; TCRdb stores just in-frame clones and leaves some out. The sample lists 150,000 to 200,000 clones, about nine tenths occurring once. The J gene is TRBJ2-7, the V gene TRBV28, with a possible D match to TRBD2 (6 bases). The receptor comes from a man aged 25 to 40 with COVID-19, enrolled during active disease. The sample comprised peripheral blood. The CDR3 bases are TGTGCCAGCACCCCCGGCGGGACCCCCTCCTACGAGCAGTACTTC. Amino acids: CASTPGGTPSYEQYF.